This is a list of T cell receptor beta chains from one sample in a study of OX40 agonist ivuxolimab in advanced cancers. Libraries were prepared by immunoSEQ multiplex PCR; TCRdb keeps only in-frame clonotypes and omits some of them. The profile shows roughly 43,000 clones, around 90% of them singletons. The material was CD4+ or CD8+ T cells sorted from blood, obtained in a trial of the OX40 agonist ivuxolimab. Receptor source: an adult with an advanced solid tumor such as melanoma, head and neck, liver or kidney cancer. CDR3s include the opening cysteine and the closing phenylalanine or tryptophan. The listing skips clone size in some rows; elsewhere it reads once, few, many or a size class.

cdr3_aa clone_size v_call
CASSLIGGVETQYF NA TRBV5-4
CASSLKAVTDTQYF NA TRBV7-3
CASSVLPGDYGYTF NA TRBV28
CASSLDPMYNEQFF NA TRBV27
CASSVEFGTVYNEQFF NA TRBV9
CASSRDNTGELFF NA TRBV28
CASRSSEGYTEAFF NA TRBV6-5
CASRFGGGGTEAFF NA TRBV28
CASSPTARSGETQYF NA TRBV19
CASISLRGAPHGYTF NA TRBV19
CASSPRLGILAYEQYF NA TRBV28
CASSQDSGTYEQYF NA TRBV4-3
CASSQNEGRGTEAFF NA TRBV27
CASNTGNTGELFF NA TRBV5-5
CASSVGTVAFRRTQYF NA TRBV7-2
CASSWDSSVSGANVLTF NA TRBV28
CASSRWTGNTGELFF NA TRBV5-6
CAWSVNTGRMGYTF NA TRBV30
CASSPTGHYGYTF NA TRBV27
CASSGGGGSTDTQYF few TRBV2
CASSSYDTGSTQYF NA TRBV9
CASSKAGRGLKQPQHF NA TRBV21-1
CASSLGLAGEGNEQFF once TRBV7-3
CASSLEGVPYEQYF NA TRBV5-5
CASSYSNRVYEQYF NA TRBV6-5
CASSEGSPLYQETQYF NA TRBV10-1
CASSLGGISNTEAFF once TRBV18
CASSLTARTTQYF NA TRBV28
CASSPLSRPGSPLHF few TRBV4-1
CASSLVWTSGGAIVDTQYF NA TRBV7-9
CASSLVGPGNTIYF NA TRBV7-9
CASSLDSGGYNEQFF NA TRBV11-2
CSVVGSGAHNYGYTF NA TRBV29-1
CASSEQGMSYGYTF NA TRBV2
CASSIGYTGGSGGYTF NA TRBV19
CASSPSGEVRETQYF NA TRBV28
CASRVIPGQGAPDTQYF NA TRBV10-2
CASAPGLAGDKAQYF NA TRBV19
CASSYSRNTGELFF NA TRBV6-5
CASRTTGGGYGYTF NA TRBV25-1
CASKDTIMNTEAFF NA TRBV6-4
CASSVGPQTPYGYTF NA TRBV9
CASSPPSETQYF NA TRBV7-2
CASSVDPWPRMNTEAFF NA TRBV9
CASSPQGRGSPLHF once TRBV6-5
CASSIQGAHYEQYF NA TRBV7-9
CASSSQKGPYEQYF NA TRBV19